This TCR beta chain was documented in a study of response to subunit inactivated influenza vaccine. Per germline, CDR1 LNHDA and CDR2 SQIVND (reference sequence). The CDR3 is 15 residues long. V shed 3 bases, J shed 4 bases, and the junction held 6 bases outside the gene matches. Each CDR3 protein is one row after TCRdb ran MiXCR on the RT-PCR reads. This table holds about 160,000 distinct CDR3 sequences, around 9.9% found once. This receptor was taken from a man aged 50 to 60 who received an inactivated influenza vaccine. The genes are TRBV19 and TRBJ2-3; 8 bases align to TRBD2. This sample comprised non-naive T cells sorted from PBMCs, obtained about 40 days after vaccination. The CDR3 coding sequence is TGTGCCAGTAGTATTTCCGGGGGGGCGGCAGATACGCAGTATTTT. As protein: CASSISGGAADTQYF.